Presented here are 8 T cell receptor beta chains from one specimen sequenced in a study of low-dose radiotherapy and immunotherapy resistance in tumors. Described time point: before trial treatment. First-strand cDNA used TRAV- and TRBV-specific primers, covering alpha and beta chains. TCR amplification used approximately 19 PCR cycles, a constant-region primer and a V-primer adapter. TCRdb ran MiXCR on the reads and lists one entry per CDR3 protein. Among around 64,000 distinct CDR3 sequences listed, around 27% were seen once. Specimen: PBMCs, collected before treatment. All receptors come from a male donor with rectosigmoid adenocarcinoma.

V usage is TRBV6-2 or TRBV6-3 and J usage is TRBJ1-4; D is unclear. Germline values: CDR1 MNHEY, CDR2 SVGEGT. V lost 6 bases to trimming and J lost 5 bases, with 13 bases between them. The CDR3 totals 14 residues. In DNA, the CDR3 is TGTGCCAGCAGCCCTCGCCGAGAGAATGAAAAACTGTTTTTT. Encoded protein: CASSPRRENEKLFF.

The chain uses TRBV27 and TRBJ1-4; 7 nucleotides line up with TRBD1. Germline CDR1 reads MNHEY; CDR2 reads SMNVEV (reference sequence). This CDR3 contains 13 residues. The V gene end was trimmed by 7 bases and the J gene end by 7 bases; junction bases not matched to a gene: 6. This CDR3 reads CASNVPGGEKLFF. The CDR3 nucleotides are TGTGCCAGCAACGTGCCAGGGGGTGAAAAACTGTTTTTT.

This clonotype was seen repeatedly, ten times or more. This chain joins TRBV29-1 and TRBJ2-7, with D possibly called TRBD1 or TRBD2 (5 bases each). The V and J ends lost 7 bases and 1 base respectively, with 14 bases between them. The CDR3 consists of 13 residues. Looked up from germline, CDR1 is SQVTM and CDR2 is ANQGSEA. This CDR3 reads CSAVGADSYEQYF. The CDR3 nucleotides read TGCAGCGCCGTCGGGGCCGATTCCTACGAGCAGTACTTC.

This clonotype was counted many times. This rearrangement joins TRBV12-3 or TRBV12-4 to TRBJ1-6; D uncertain. The V end lost 5 bases, the J end lost 7 bases, and 15 bases lay between the germline ends. This CDR3 has 15 residues. In DNA form, the CDR3 reads TGTGCCAGCAGTCCGGCGTCACAGTGGAATTCACCCCTCCACTTT. Protein sequence: CASSPASQWNSPLHF.

V and J are TRBV30 and TRBJ2-7; no definite D call. The CDR3 extends over 12 amino acids. Trimming pared 5 bases from V and 1 base from J, leaving 9 bases between. Per the germline V gene, CDR1 is GTSNPN and CDR2 is SVGIG (reference sequence). In nucleotides, the CDR3 is TGTGCCTGGCAGTCGTTATCCTACGAGCAGTACTTC. It translates to CAWQSLSYEQYF. The full variable domain, rest sourced from reference TRBV30 and TRBJ2-7, is SQTIHQWPATLVQPVGSPLSLECTVEGTSNPNLYWYRQAAGRGLQLLFYSVGIGQISSEVPQNLSASRPQDRQFILSSKKLLLSDSGFYLCAWQSLSYEQYFGPGTRLTVT.

This clonotype was observed at least ten times. The chain employs TRBV20-1 and TRBJ1-6; no clear D gene. CDR3 length: 14 residues. The V gene's germline CDR1 is DFQATT and CDR2 SNEGSKA (reference sequence). The ends were cut back, 7 bases at V and 0 bases at J, with 10 bases in the middle. CDR3 region: CSGRSLSYNSPLHF. The DNA of the CDR3 is TGCAGTGGCCGATCTCTCTCCTATAATTCACCCCTCCACTTT.

This clonotype was detected ten times or more. The J gene is TRBJ2-6, the V gene TRBV6-2 or TRBV6-3; no definite D call. Per the germline V gene, CDR1 is MNHEY and CDR2 is SVGEGT. The CDR3 has 16 residues. V was trimmed by 2 bases and J by 4 bases, leaving 12 bases between them. CDR3 nucleotide sequence: TGTGCCAGCAGTTACGATTTGGGCTCCGGGGCCAACGTCCTGACTTTC. This gives the protein CASSYDLGSGANVLTF.

Ten or more counts support this clonotype. The J gene is TRBJ2-1, the V gene TRBV18; TRBD2 agrees at 12 bases. The CDR3 consists of 20 residues. Losses at the gene ends were 6 bases for V and 4 bases for J; bases not matched to a gene: 19. Germline V lookup: CDR1 KGHSH, CDR2 LQKENI. Here the CDR3 DNA reads TGTGCCAGCTCGAAACGGACAGGGGAGAGACTAGCGGGAGAATACAATGAGCAGTTCTTC. This translates into CASSKRTGERLAGEYNEQFF.